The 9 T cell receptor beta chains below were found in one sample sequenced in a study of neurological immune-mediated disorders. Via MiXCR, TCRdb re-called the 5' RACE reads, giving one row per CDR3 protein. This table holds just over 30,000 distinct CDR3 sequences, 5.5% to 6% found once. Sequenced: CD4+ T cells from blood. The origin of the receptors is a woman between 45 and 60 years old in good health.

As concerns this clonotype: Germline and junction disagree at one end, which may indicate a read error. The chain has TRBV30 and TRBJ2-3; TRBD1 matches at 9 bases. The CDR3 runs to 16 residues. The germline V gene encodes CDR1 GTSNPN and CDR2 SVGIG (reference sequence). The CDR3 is CAWSVGTGLGRDTQYF. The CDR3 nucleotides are TGTGCCTGGAGCGTTGGGACAGGGCTGGGGAGAGATACACAGTATTTT.

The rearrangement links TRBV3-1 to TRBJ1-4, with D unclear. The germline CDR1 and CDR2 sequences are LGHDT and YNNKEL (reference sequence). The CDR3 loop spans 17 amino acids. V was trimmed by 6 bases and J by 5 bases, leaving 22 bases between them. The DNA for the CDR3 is TGTGCCAGCAGTCGAGCTGAGGTGGAGTGGGGAAATGAAAAACTGTTTTTT. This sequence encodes CASSRAEVEWGNEKLFF.

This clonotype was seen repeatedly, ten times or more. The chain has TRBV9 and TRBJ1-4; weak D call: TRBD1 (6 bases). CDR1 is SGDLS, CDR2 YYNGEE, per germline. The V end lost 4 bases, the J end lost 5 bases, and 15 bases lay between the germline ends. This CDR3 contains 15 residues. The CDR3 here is CASSPRGTSNEKLFF. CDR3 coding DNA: TGTGCCAGCAGCCCGCGGGGGACATCAAATGAAAAACTGTTTTTT.

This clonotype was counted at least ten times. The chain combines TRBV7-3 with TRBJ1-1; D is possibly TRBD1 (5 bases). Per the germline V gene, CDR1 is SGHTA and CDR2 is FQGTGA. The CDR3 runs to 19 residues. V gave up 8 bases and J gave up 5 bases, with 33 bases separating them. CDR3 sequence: CASPTERQGRRFRRTEAFF. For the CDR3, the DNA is TGTGCCAGCCCCACAGAAAGGCAGGGCCGACGATTCCGCAGGACTGAAGCTTTCTTT.

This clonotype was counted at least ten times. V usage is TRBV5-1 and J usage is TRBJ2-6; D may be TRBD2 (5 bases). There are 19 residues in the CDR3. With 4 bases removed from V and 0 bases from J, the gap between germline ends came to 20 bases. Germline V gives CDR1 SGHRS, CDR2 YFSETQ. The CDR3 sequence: CASSPLTTGWISGANVLTF. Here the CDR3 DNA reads TGCGCCAGCAGCCCACTGACCACGGGATGGATCTCTGGGGCCAACGTCCTGACTTTC.

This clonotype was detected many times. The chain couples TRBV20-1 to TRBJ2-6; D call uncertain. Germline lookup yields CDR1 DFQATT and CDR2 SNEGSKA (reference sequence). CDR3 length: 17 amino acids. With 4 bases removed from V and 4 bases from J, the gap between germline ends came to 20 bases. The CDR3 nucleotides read TGCAGTGCTAACCCCCTGTTCCCCTCGGTAGGGGCCAACGTCCTGACTTTC. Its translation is CSANPLFPSVGANVLTF.

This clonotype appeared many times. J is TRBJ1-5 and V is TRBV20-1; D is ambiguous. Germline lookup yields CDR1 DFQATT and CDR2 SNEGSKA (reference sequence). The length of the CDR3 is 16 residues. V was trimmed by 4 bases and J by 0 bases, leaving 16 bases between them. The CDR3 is CSAIKGALFSNQPQHF. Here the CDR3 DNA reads TGCAGTGCTATAAAGGGCGCCCTGTTTAGCAATCAGCCCCAGCATTTT.

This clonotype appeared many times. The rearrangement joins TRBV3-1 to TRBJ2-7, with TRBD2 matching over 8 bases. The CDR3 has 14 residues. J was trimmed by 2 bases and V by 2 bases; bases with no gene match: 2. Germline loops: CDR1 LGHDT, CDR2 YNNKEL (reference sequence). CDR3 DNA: TGTGCCAGCAGCCAACGCGGGGGGCCCTACGAGCAGTACTTC. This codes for CASSQRGGPYEQYF.

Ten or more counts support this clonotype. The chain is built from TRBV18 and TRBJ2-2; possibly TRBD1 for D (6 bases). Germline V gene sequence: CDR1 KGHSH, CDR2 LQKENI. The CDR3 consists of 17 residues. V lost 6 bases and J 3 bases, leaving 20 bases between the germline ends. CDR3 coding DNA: TGTGCCAGCTCGCAGACAGGAGTCAACATCCACACCGGGGAGCTGTTTTTT. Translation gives CASSQTGVNIHTGELFF.